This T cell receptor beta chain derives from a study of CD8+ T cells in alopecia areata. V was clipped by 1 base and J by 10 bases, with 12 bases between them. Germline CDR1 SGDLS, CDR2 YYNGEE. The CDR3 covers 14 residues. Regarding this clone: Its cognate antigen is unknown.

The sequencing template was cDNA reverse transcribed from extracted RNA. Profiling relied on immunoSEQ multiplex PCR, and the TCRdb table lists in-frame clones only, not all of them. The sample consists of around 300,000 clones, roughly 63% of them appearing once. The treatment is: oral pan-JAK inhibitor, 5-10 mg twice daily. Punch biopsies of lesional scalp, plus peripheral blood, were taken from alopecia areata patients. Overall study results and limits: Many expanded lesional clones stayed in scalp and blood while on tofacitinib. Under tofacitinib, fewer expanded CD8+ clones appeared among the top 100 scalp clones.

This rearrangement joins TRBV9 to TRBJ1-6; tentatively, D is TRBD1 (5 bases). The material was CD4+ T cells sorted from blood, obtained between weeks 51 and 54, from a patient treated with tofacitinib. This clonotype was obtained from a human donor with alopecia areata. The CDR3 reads CASSVSEGESPLHF. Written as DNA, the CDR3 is TGTGCCAGCAGCGTATCGGAAGGGGAATCACCCCTCCACTTT.